The next 20 T cell receptor beta chains were all read from a single sample in a study of blood T cell repertoires in COVID-19. Sequenced by immunoSEQ multiplex PCR; TCRdb stores in-frame clones only, minus some. The sample lists 180,000 or so clones; 65% to 90% were seen once. The sequenced material came from peripheral blood. These receptor sequences come from a man aged 55 to 70 with acute or convalescent COVID-19.

The chain has TRBV5-1 and TRBJ2-1; 13 bases map to TRBD2. CDR3 length: 16 amino acids. With 5 bases clipped from V and 5 bases from J, the junction kept 7 bases outside the gene matches. Germline values: CDR1 SGHRS, CDR2 YFSETQ. CDR3 nucleotide sequence: TGCGCCAGCAGTCGACTAGCGGGAGGACTAAACAATGAGCAGTTCTTC. This gives the protein CASSRLAGGLNNEQFF.

This clone was found once. V is TRBV30 and J is TRBJ1-2, with D maybe TRBD1 (6 bases). Trimming took off 7 bases at V and 5 bases at J, with 20 bases between the two ends. Per the germline V gene, CDR1 is GTSNPN and CDR2 is SVGIG (reference sequence). The CDR3 loop spans 14 amino acids. CDR3 nucleotide sequence: TGTGCCTCCCCCAGGCAGGGGAGTGGGTATGGCTACACCTTC. This sequence encodes CASPRQGSGYGYTF.

The chain links TRBV28 to TRBJ2-5; 13 nucleotides match TRBD2. V dropped 5 bases and J dropped 3; count of bases not matched to a gene: 12. The CDR3 sequence is 18 residues long. Germline assignment: CDR1 MDHEN and CDR2 SYDVKM. CDR3: CASSRRTSGRVEEETQYF. CDR3 sequence (DNA): TGTGCCAGCAGTCGGCGGACTAGCGGGAGAGTAGAGGAAGAGACCCAGTACTTC.

This clone was detected only a few times. The V gene is TRBV28, the J gene TRBJ2-7; tentative D call: TRBD2 (6 bases). The CDR3 contains 15 residues. Trimming cost V 2 bases and J 0 bases, with 11 bases left between them. CDR1 MDHEN and CDR2 SYDVKM come from the germline V gene. Here the CDR3 DNA reads TGTGCCAGCAGTTTAGGGGGGACTCGCTCCTACGAGCAGTACTTC. Protein product: CASSLGGTRSYEQYF.

The V gene is TRBV16, the J gene TRBJ1-1; tentative D call: TRBD1 (6 bases). CDR3 length: 13 amino acids. Germline CDR1 reads KGHSY; CDR2 reads FQNENV. V dropped 2 bases and J dropped 4 bases, with 8 bases sitting between them. CDR3 loop: CASSQIRGTEAFF. DNA of the CDR3: TGTGCCAGCAGCCAAATCAGGGGCACTGAAGCTTTCTTT.

The V and J genes are TRBV6-5 and TRBJ2-1, with no clear D. CDR1 is MNHEY, CDR2 SVGAGI, per germline. The CDR3 covers 15 residues. Trimming took off 6 bases at V and 1 base at J, with 13 bases between the two ends. The CDR3 reads CASRSERSSYNEQFF. In DNA form, the CDR3 reads TGTGCCAGCAGGTCGGAGCGATCGTCCTACAATGAGCAGTTCTTC.

This clone was detected once. This chain links TRBV5-1 with TRBJ1-1; D possibly corresponds to TRBD1 (6 bases). Trimming pared 4 bases from V and 1 base from J, leaving 8 bases between. This CDR3 is built from 13 residues. Per the germline V gene, CDR1 is SGHRS and CDR2 is YFSETQ. CDR3 residues: CASSQGQNTEAFF. DNA for the CDR3: TGCGCCAGCAGCCAGGGACAGAACACTGAAGCTTTCTTT.

The V call is TRBV27, the J call TRBJ2-7; weak D call: TRBD1 (6 bases). Trimming left V 3 bases short and J 4 bases short, with 13 bases between. The CDR3 loop spans 14 amino acids. The germline CDR1 and CDR2 sequences are MNHEY and SMNVEV (reference sequence). The CDR3 bases are TGTGCCAGCAGTTTCCTTCGAAGGGGGTACGAGCAGTACTTC. The encoded protein is CASSFLRRGYEQYF.

The J gene is TRBJ2-5, the V gene TRBV4-2, with D perhaps TRBD1 (6 bases). V was pared by 0 bases and J by 4 bases, with 15 bases between. The CDR3 totals 16 residues. The germline V gene encodes CDR1 LGHNA and CDR2 YNFKEQ. The CDR3 protein is CASSQDLAGEIETQYF. DNA for the CDR3: TGTGCCAGCAGCCAAGATCTAGCAGGGGAAATAGAGACCCAGTACTTC.

The chain joins TRBV5-1 to TRBJ2-2, with D hard to call. Germline lookup yields CDR1 SGHRS and CDR2 YFSETQ. Trimming pared 2 bases from V and 6 bases from J, leaving 2 bases between. The CDR3 covers 11 residues. The CDR3 DNA reads TGCGCCAGCAGCTTCGCCGGGGAGCTGTTTTTT. Translating gives CASSFAGELFF.

This chain uses TRBV18 with TRBJ1-5, with 7 nucleotides matching TRBD1. This CDR3 spans 16 amino acids. Germline trimming cut 3 bases from V and 4 bases from J; bases unmatched to any gene: 9. Germline lookup yields CDR1 KGHSH and CDR2 LQKENI. The CDR3 region has the DNA TGTGCCAGCTCACCGCCCGGACAGGCGAGTAATCAGCCCCAGCATTTT. This codes for CASSPPGQASNQPQHF.

This rearrangement joins TRBV3-1 (or the pseudogene TRBV3-2) to TRBJ2-5, with 10 bases lining up with TRBD2. CDR1 is LGHDT and CDR2 is YNNKEL in the germline V gene (reference sequence). The J segment lost 5 bases and the V segment lost 3 bases, leaving 6 bases of the junction unmatched. The length of the CDR3 is 15 residues. CDR3 nucleotide sequence: TGTGCCAGCAGCCATCTAGCGGGAGTCGGGGAGACCCAGTACTTC. Protein sequence: CASSHLAGVGETQYF.

This sequence joins TRBV7-6 and TRBJ2-7; no definite D call. In germline, CDR1 is SGHVS, CDR2 FNYEAQ. Trimming removed 1 base from V and 3 bases from J, with 7 bases in between. This CDR3 has 13 amino acids. The CDR3 reads CASSLGQIYEQYF. The CDR3 DNA sequence: TGTGCCAGCAGCTTAGGCCAGATCTACGAGCAGTACTTC.

The rearrangement joins TRBV24-1 to TRBJ2-1; TRBD2 matches at 8 bases. The V segment lost 4 bases and the J segment 8 bases; nucleotides outside the gene matches: 15. The V gene's germline CDR1 is KGHDR and CDR2 SFDVKD. The CDR3 loop spans 17 amino acids. The CDR3 DNA is TGTGCCACCAGTGAACATCCGGGACTAGAGGAATCCCATGAGCAGTTCTTC. Its translation is CATSEHPGLEESHEQFF.

The V call is TRBV6-1, the J call TRBJ1-3; TRBD1 might be the D (5 bases). The germline gives CDR1 MNHNS, CDR2 SASEGT. The length of the CDR3 is 17 residues. The V end was cut by 8 bases, the J end by 0 bases, with 20 bases between. The CDR3 spells CASGGFGTAASGNTIYF. The DNA of the CDR3 is TGTGCCAGCGGTGGGTTTGGGACTGCTGCCTCTGGAAACACCATATATTTT.

The V call is TRBV3-1 (or the pseudogene TRBV3-2), the J call TRBJ1-1; a possible D gene is TRBD1 (6 bases). Germline-derived CDR1 and CDR2 are LGHDT and YNNKEL (reference sequence). V was pared by 1 base and J by 7 bases, with 13 bases between. The CDR3 extends over 14 amino acids. CDR3 DNA sequence: TGTGCCAGCAGCCAAGTCGTATCGACAGGTGAAGCTTTCTTT. Amino acid sequence: CASSQVVSTGEAFF.

This clone is a singleton in its sample. The chain carries TRBV7-6 and TRBJ2-7, with TRBD2 matching over 11 bases. The ends lost 1 base at V and 2 bases at J; junction bases unmatched: 10. CDR1 is SGHVS, CDR2 FNYEAQ, per germline. The CDR3 is made up of 18 amino acids. CDR3 sequence reads: CASSLVPFATSGAYEQYF. CDR3 DNA sequence: TGTGCCAGCAGCTTAGTCCCGTTTGCGACTAGCGGGGCCTACGAGCAGTACTTC.

This clone was seen a handful of times. The chain joins TRBV10-2 to TRBJ2-1, with TRBD2 matching 13 bases. The CDR3 covers 15 residues. From germline, CDR1 is WSHSY and CDR2 SAAADI. V shed 6 bases and J 10 bases; nucleotides not matched to a gene: 9. CDR3 residues: CASRRTSGSSGEQFF. The CDR3 nucleotides are TGCGCCAGCAGGCGGACTAGCGGGAGTTCAGGCGAGCAGTTCTTC.

This clone was counted only a few times. The rearrangement links TRBV7-8 to TRBJ1-5; a possible D gene is TRBD1 (6 bases). Germline V gene sequence: CDR1 SGHVS, CDR2 FQNEAQ. V was cut by 4 bases and J by 5 bases, with 15 bases left in between. The CDR3 runs 15 residues. The CDR3 DNA follows: TGTGCCAGCAGCTCCCGACAGGTCCTGGATCAGCCCCAGCATTTT. Amino acid sequence: CASSSRQVLDQPQHF.

The V call is TRBV11-2, the J call TRBJ2-3; D might be TRBD1 (5 bases). There are 12 residues in the CDR3. Deletions cut 5 bases from V and 9 bases from J, with 12 bases between. Germline V gene lookup returns CDR1 SGHAT and CDR2 FQNNGV. The CDR3 is CASSGEQDTQYF. The CDR3 bases are TGTGCCAGCAGCGGAGAACAGGACACGCAGTATTTT.